The source of this T cell receptor beta chain is a study of identical twins. Unique molecular identifiers were present on the cDNA, and a universal primer site came from template switching. TCRdb itself ran the 5' RACE reads through MiXCR, one entry per CDR3 protein. Of about 810,000 distinct CDR3 sequences listed, about 12% are singletons. Study-wide results and caveats: Insertions ran lower in abundant cord blood beta clonotypes, though not in memory repertoires. Out-of-frame alpha sequences shared by twins were enriched for low generation probability.

The CDR3 extends over 15 amino acids. Per germline, CDR1 MNHEY and CDR2 SVGAGI. The V and J ends lost 4 bases and 3 bases, in that order; junction bases with no gene match: 7. Only healthy Caucasians were enrolled as donors. Concerning this clonotype itself: Its matching antigen is unknown.

The same sample was also studied in work on yellow fever vaccine responses in identical twins.

The source material was PBMCs. This clonotype originated in a woman between 18 and 30 years old in good health. J is TRBJ1-1 and V is TRBV6-5; TRBD1 agrees at 8 bases. The CDR3 loop is CASSSRQGSYTEAFF. The DNA for the CDR3 is TGTGCCAGCAGTTCCAGACAGGGGTCGTACACTGAAGCTTTCTTT.